This T cell receptor beta chain was sequenced for a study of blood T cell repertoires in COVID-19. Study-wide background: PBMCs, B-cell-depleted T cells, or T cells were the source of the cDNA or gDNA that made up the material.

Source study methods: For nucleated cells, counts were estimated from reference gene primer amplification. Generated by immunoSEQ multiplex PCR, the TCRdb table keeps only in-frame clones and is missing some. V, J and clone size are taken as reported in that table, and D and trimming were inferred from the DNA itself. The sample contains tens of thousands of clones, around 90% of which appear only once. The count of this clone is one. The V end was cut by 3 bases, the J end by 1 base, with 2 bases between. The germline gives CDR1 PRHDT, CDR2 FYEKMQ (reference sequence). The CDR3 has 12 amino acids. The TCR was taken from a woman aged 55-70 years with active COVID-19. The chain uses TRBV13 and TRBJ2-3, with D unclear. Material: peripheral blood. The chain's CDR3 is CASSFGTDTQYF. The CDR3 region has the DNA TGTGCCAGCAGCTTCGGCACAGATACGCAGTATTTT.